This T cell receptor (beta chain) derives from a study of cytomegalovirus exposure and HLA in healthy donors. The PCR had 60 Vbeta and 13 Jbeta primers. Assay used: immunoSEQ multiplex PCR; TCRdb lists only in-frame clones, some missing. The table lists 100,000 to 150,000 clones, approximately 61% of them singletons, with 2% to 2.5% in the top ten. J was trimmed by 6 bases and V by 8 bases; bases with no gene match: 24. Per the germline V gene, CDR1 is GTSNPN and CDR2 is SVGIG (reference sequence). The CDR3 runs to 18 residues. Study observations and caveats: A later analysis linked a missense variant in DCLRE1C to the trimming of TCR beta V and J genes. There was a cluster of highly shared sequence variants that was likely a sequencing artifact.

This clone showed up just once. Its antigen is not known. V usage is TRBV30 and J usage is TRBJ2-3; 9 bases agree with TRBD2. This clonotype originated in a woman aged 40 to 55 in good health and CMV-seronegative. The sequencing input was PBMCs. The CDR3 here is CARGSRAGGSPTQDTQYF. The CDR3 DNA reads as TGTGCCCGCGGGAGTCGCGCGGGGGGGAGTCCTACCCAGGATACGCAGTATTTT.